This T cell receptor (beta chain) was sequenced for a study of blood T cell repertoires in COVID-19. Study-wide background: Collection of acute and convalescent COVID-19 samples took place in the United States, Italy and Spain.

Authors' analysis steps: Amplification with reference gene primers provided the estimates of nucleated cell counts. TCRdb's copy holds only in-frame clones and misses some; the assay was immunoSEQ multiplex PCR. D and trimming were read from the DNA, whereas the V and J calls and clone size are those reported in that table. The sample contains approximately 470,000 clones, roughly 87% of which appear only once. The sample consisted of PBMCs or T cells enriched from blood (not recorded which). The source of this sequence is a woman aged 18 to 35 who had recovered from COVID-19.

The CDR3 region is CASSLGQEGQPQHF. The CDR3 region has the DNA TGCGCCAGCAGCTTGGGTCAGGAAGGTCAGCCCCAGCATTTT. This chain connects TRBV5-1 to TRBJ1-5; D call uncertain. Germline CDR1 reads SGHRS; CDR2 reads YFSETQ. The CDR3 is made up of 14 amino acids. The V and J ends lost 0 bases and 6 bases respectively, with 10 bases between them.